The entry that follows covers one T cell receptor beta chain sequence. Its antigen is still unknown. V was pared by 10 bases and J by 8 bases, with 14 bases between. This CDR3 has 11 residues. Germline lookup yields CDR1 MRHNA and CDR2 SNTAGT. This table comes from immunoSEQ multiplex PCR, and its TCRdb copy is limited to in-frame clones, with some not included. The sample holds tens of thousands of clones, nearly 90% seen once. These data come from a study of OX40 agonist ivuxolimab in advanced cancers. Study-level findings and limits: Some patients who did not respond also had low normalized T-cell clonal expansion.

Blood draws occurred at baseline, cycle 4 day 1, and cycle 7 day 1. The chain combines TRBV6-4 with TRBJ1-1; no clear D gene. The sequence derives from an adult with an advanced solid tumor such as melanoma, head and neck, liver or kidney cancer. The material was CD4+ or CD8+ T cells sorted from blood, obtained in a trial of the OX40 agonist ivuxolimab. The CDR3 loop is CATMGIPEAFF. In nucleotides, the CDR3 is TGTGCCACCATGGGCATCCCCGAAGCTTTCTTT.